The 2 T cell receptor beta chains listed next were all sequenced from one sample in a study of CD4 T cells in relation to SARS-CoV-2 and coronaviruses. These receptors lack a known antigen. Sequencing was performed with immunoSEQ multiplex PCR; in TCRdb, only in-frame clones are kept and a portion is missing. The data contain tens of thousands of clones, around 77% of them seen just once; the ten biggest clones take up about 20%. The sequencing input was memory CD4+ T cells from PBMCs, cultured in vitro. The origin of the receptors is an adult with COVID-19.

This clone was detected only a few times. This rearrangement joins TRBV18 to TRBJ1-1; D is perhaps TRBD1 (5 bases). The CDR3 sequence is 15 residues long. CDR1 and CDR2 from the germline V gene are KGHSH and LQKENI. Deletions cut 6 bases from V and 1 base from J, with 15 bases between. CDR3 nucleotide sequence: TGTGCCAGCTCTCCTCAACGGGGCAGGAACACTGAAGCTTTCTTT. The encoded protein is CASSPQRGRNTEAFF.

J is TRBJ1-1 and V is TRBV10-3; possible D gene TRBD1, 6 bases. V was cut by 11 bases and J by 11 bases, with 21 bases left in between. The length of the CDR3 is 12 residues. The V gene's germline CDR1 is ENHRY and CDR2 SYGVKD. CDR3 residues: CASWGGVEVAFF. CDR3 bases: TGTGCCTCCTGGGGGGGCGTTGAAGTGGCTTTCTTT.